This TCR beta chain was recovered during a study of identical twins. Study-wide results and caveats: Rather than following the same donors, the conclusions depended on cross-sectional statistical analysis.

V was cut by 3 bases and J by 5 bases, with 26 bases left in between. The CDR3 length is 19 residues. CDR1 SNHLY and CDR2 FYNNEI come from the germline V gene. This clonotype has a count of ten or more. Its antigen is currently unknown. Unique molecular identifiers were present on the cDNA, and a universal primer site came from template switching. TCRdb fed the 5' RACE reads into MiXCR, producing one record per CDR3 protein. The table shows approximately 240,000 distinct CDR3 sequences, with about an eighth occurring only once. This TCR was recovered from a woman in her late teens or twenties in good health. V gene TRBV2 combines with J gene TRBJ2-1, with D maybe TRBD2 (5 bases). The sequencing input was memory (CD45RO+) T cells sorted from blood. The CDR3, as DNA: TGTGCCAGCAGTGATGGGCTTGGATTCGCGGGCGATGGTGACAATGAGCAGTTCTTC. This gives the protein CASSDGLGFAGDGDNEQFF.